This TCR beta chain is drawn from a study of shared clonotypes between healthy human individuals. The assay was carried out at the deep level. The material for each subset, its genomic DNA, was split evenly across several immunoSEQ plates. Profiling relied on immunoSEQ multiplex PCR, and the TCRdb table lists in-frame clones only, not all of them. This sample has roughly 2 million clones, with over 85% found just once. This CDR3 contains 13 residues. V lost 2 bases, J lost 6 bases, and 7 bases lay in between. Germline V lookup: CDR1 MDHEN, CDR2 SYDVKM. Study findings and constraints: Clonotype sharing across donors was expected to vary with sequencing depth.

In regard to this clone: What it binds is unknown.

The naive CD8 fraction comprised CD45RO-negative cells positively selected for CCR7 and excluded terminally differentiated effector memory CD45RA+ cells. Sequenced material: naive CD8+ T cells sorted from blood. This clonotype originated in a man in his late teens or twenties in good health. The V call is TRBV28, the J call TRBJ2-2; D remains unclear. The CDR3 coding sequence is TGTGCCAGCAGTTTAAAAAACGCCGGGGAGCTGTTTTTT. Translated: CASSLKNAGELFF.